Listed below are T cell receptor beta chains from one sample, sequenced in a study of beta chain features in type 1 diabetes. Measured with immunoSEQ multiplex PCR; TCRdb has only the in-frame clones, and not every one. The table has about 900,000 clones, about 17% seen once. The sample consisted of naive CD4+ T cells from blood. The origin of the receptors is a woman between 18 and 29 years old in good health. The CDR3 runs from the conserved cysteine through the conserved F or W. Each record gives: CDR3 protein, CDR3 DNA, D gene, clone size, J gene, V gene. A D gene is named only where the DNA matches it firmly. Where a row states a size, it is once, few, many or the class of an expanded clone; other rows omit it.

CDR3aa: CATSTMTGMNTEAFF
CDR3nt: TGTGCCACCAGTACTATGACAGGGATGAACACTGAAGCTTTCTTT
d_gene: TRBD1
abundance: .
j_gene: TRBJ1-1
v_gene: TRBV15

CDR3aa: CASSRTGVLYEQYF
CDR3nt: TGTGCCAGCAGTCGCACAGGGGTATTATACGAGCAGTACTTC
d_gene: TRBD1
abundance: .
j_gene: TRBJ2-7
v_gene: TRBV7-8

CDR3aa: CASSLEQVGIQYF
CDR3nt: TGTGCCAGCAGCTTAGAACAGGTTGGCATTCAGTACTTC
d_gene: .
abundance: .
j_gene: TRBJ2-4
v_gene: TRBV7-9

CDR3aa: CASSRQGASSEKLFF
CDR3nt: TGTGCCAGCAGCCGACAGGGGGCAAGTAGTGAAAAACTGTTTTTT
d_gene: TRBD1
abundance: few
j_gene: TRBJ1-4
v_gene: TRBV28

CDR3aa: CASSPMSYNEQFF
CDR3nt: TGTGCCAGCAGTCCCATGTCGTACAATGAGCAGTTCTTC
d_gene: .
abundance: .
j_gene: TRBJ2-1
v_gene: TRBV27

CDR3aa: CASSSRFGLADNTGELFF
CDR3nt: TGTGCCAGCAGCTCCAGGTTTGGGCTAGCGGATAACACCGGGGAGCTGTTTTTT
d_gene: TRBD2
abundance: few
j_gene: TRBJ2-2
v_gene: TRBV7-9

CDR3aa: CASGDLTSGRLQETQYF
CDR3nt: TGCGCCAGCGGGGACCTGACTAGCGGGAGGTTACAAGAGACCCAGTACTTC
d_gene: TRBD2
abundance: .
j_gene: TRBJ2-5
v_gene: TRBV23-1

CDR3aa: CASSLAGIGVYTEAFF
CDR3nt: TGTGCCAGCAGCTTAGCGGGTATAGGGGTATACACTGAAGCTTTCTTT
d_gene: .
abundance: .
j_gene: TRBJ1-1
v_gene: TRBV7-2

CDR3aa: CASSSGTSGGDTQYF
CDR3nt: TGTGCCAGCAGCTCCGGGACTAGCGGAGGAGATACGCAGTATTTT
d_gene: TRBD2
abundance: .
j_gene: TRBJ2-3
v_gene: TRBV11-2

CDR3aa: CASSPPSTDTQYF
CDR3nt: TGTGCCAGCTCACCACCATCTACAGATACGCAGTATTTT
d_gene: .
abundance: .
j_gene: TRBJ2-3
v_gene: TRBV18

CDR3aa: CASSPRTQETQYF
CDR3nt: TGTGCCAGCAGCCCTAGGACACAAGAGACCCAGTACTTC
d_gene: .
abundance: .
j_gene: TRBJ2-5
v_gene: TRBV5-4

CDR3aa: CASSLVVTGPYNEQFF
CDR3nt: TGTGCCAGCAGCCTAGTTGTTACAGGGCCCTACAATGAGCAGTTCTTC
d_gene: .
abundance: .
j_gene: TRBJ2-1
v_gene: TRBV7-2

CDR3aa: CSGKRVYEQYF
CDR3nt: TGCAGTGGTAAGCGGGTCTACGAGCAGTACTTC
d_gene: .
abundance: .
j_gene: TRBJ2-7
v_gene: TRBV20-1

CDR3aa: CASSFRPHGRPELTTSSGANVLTF
CDR3nt: TGTGCCAGCAGTTTTCGTCCCCATGGGCGGCCAGAGCTAACAACCTCTTCTGGGGCCAACGTCCTGACTTTC
d_gene: .
abundance: few
j_gene: TRBJ2-6
v_gene: TRBV28

CDR3aa: CASSSLWVTSSYNEQFF
CDR3nt: TGTGCCAGCAGCTCCCTGTGGGTGACTAGCTCCTACAATGAGCAGTTCTTC
d_gene: .
abundance: .
j_gene: TRBJ2-1
v_gene: TRBV13

CDR3aa: CASSPRDTDTQYF
CDR3nt: TGTGCCAGCTCACCGAGAGACACAGATACGCAGTATTTT
d_gene: .
abundance: once
j_gene: TRBJ2-3
v_gene: TRBV18

CDR3aa: CASSPLIPVAGQMNTQYF
CDR3nt: TGTGCCAGCAGCCCCCTTATTCCGGTAGCGGGACAAATGAATACGCAGTATTTT
d_gene: .
abundance: .
j_gene: TRBJ2-3
v_gene: TRBV21-1

CDR3aa: CASSFIGNTEAFF
CDR3nt: TGTGCCAGCAGCTTCATCGGGAACACTGAAGCTTTCTTT
d_gene: .
abundance: .
j_gene: TRBJ1-1
v_gene: TRBV7-2

CDR3aa: CAIKDVPTQGEFF
CDR3nt: TGTGCCATCAAGGACGTGCCAACCCAGGGGGAGTTCTTC
d_gene: TRBD1
abundance: .
j_gene: TRBJ2-1
v_gene: TRBV10-3

CDR3aa: CASSSAREPLYF
CDR3nt: TGTGCCAGCAGCTCCGCGCGGGAGCCTCTGTATTTT
d_gene: TRBD2
abundance: few
j_gene: TRBJ2-3
v_gene: TRBV7-2

CDR3aa: CASSVGLAGGREQFF
CDR3nt: TGTGCCAGCAGTGTCGGACTAGCGGGAGGCAGAGAGCAGTTCTTC
d_gene: TRBD2
abundance: .
j_gene: TRBJ2-1
v_gene: TRBV6-1

CDR3aa: CSARVASEQYF
CDR3nt: TGCAGTGCTAGAGTGGCGAGCGAGCAGTACTTC
d_gene: .
abundance: once
j_gene: TRBJ2-7
v_gene: TRBV20-1

CDR3aa: CASSAGTALVVTGELFF
CDR3nt: TGTGCCAGCAGTGCGGGTACAGCCCTTGTAGTCACCGGGGAGCTGTTTTTT
d_gene: .
abundance: .
j_gene: TRBJ2-2
v_gene: TRBV28

CDR3aa: CASSAGSGANVLTF
CDR3nt: TGTGCCAGTAGCGCGGGATCTGGGGCCAACGTCCTGACTTTC
d_gene: .
abundance: .
j_gene: TRBJ2-6
v_gene: TRBV19

CDR3aa: CASSLATYREVVNEQFF
CDR3nt: TGCGCCAGCAGCTTGGCCACCTACCGGGAGGTGGTCAATGAGCAGTTCTTC
d_gene: TRBD2
abundance: .
j_gene: TRBJ2-1
v_gene: TRBV5-1

CDR3aa: CASSPIAGHYNEQFF
CDR3nt: TGTGCCAGCAGTCCAATAGCGGGACATTACAATGAGCAGTTCTTC
d_gene: TRBD2
abundance: few
j_gene: TRBJ2-1
v_gene: TRBV28

CDR3aa: CASSYSRQGFNQPQHF
CDR3nt: TGTGCCAGCAGTTACTCGAGACAGGGTTTCAATCAGCCCCAGCATTTT
d_gene: TRBD1
abundance: few
j_gene: TRBJ1-5
v_gene: TRBV6-6

CDR3aa: CATKDSSYEQYF
CDR3nt: TGTGCCACAAAGGACTCCTCCTACGAGCAGTACTTC
d_gene: .
abundance: few
j_gene: TRBJ2-7
v_gene: TRBV10-3

CDR3aa: CASSPRGTDWGSAYEQYF
CDR3nt: TGTGCCAGCAGCCCGCGGGGTACTGATTGGGGGTCAGCCTACGAGCAGTACTTC
d_gene: .
abundance: .
j_gene: TRBJ2-7
v_gene: TRBV7-2

CDR3aa: CASSLGRSWVTDTQYF
CDR3nt: TGTGCCAGCAGCTTGGGCAGATCCTGGGTGACAGATACGCAGTATTTT
d_gene: .
abundance: few
j_gene: TRBJ2-3
v_gene: TRBV5-6

CDR3aa: CASSLDSEAFF
CDR3nt: TGTGCCAGCAGCTTAGATTCTGAAGCTTTCTTT
d_gene: .
abundance: few
j_gene: TRBJ1-1
v_gene: TRBV7-9

CDR3aa: CASSHRAPVGYNEQFF
CDR3nt: TGCGCCAGCAGCCACCGGGCCCCCGTCGGCTACAATGAGCAGTTCTTC
d_gene: .
abundance: few
j_gene: TRBJ2-1
v_gene: TRBV4-3

CDR3aa: CASSGPTSSYEQYF
CDR3nt: TGTGCCAGCAGTGGTCCAACTAGTTCCTACGAGCAGTACTTC
d_gene: .
abundance: .
j_gene: TRBJ2-7
v_gene: TRBV2

CDR3aa: CASSLGGKETQYF
CDR3nt: TGTGCCAGCAGCTTGGGGGGAAAAGAGACCCAGTACTTC
d_gene: .
abundance: few
j_gene: TRBJ2-5
v_gene: TRBV5-6

CDR3aa: CAISESGQGGHEQYF
CDR3nt: TGTGCCATCAGTGAGTCTGGCCAGGGGGGCCACGAGCAGTACTTC
d_gene: .
abundance: few
j_gene: TRBJ2-7
v_gene: TRBV10-3

CDR3aa: CASSPRSMGERTGELFF
CDR3nt: TGTGCCAGCAGCCCTAGAAGTATGGGAGAGAGGACCGGGGAGCTGTTTTTT
d_gene: .
abundance: few
j_gene: TRBJ2-2
v_gene: TRBV7-9

CDR3aa: CASSLRYGTGNTYEQYF
CDR3nt: TGTGCCAGTAGTCTTCGGTACGGGACAGGGAATACCTACGAGCAGTACTTC
d_gene: TRBD1
abundance: few
j_gene: TRBJ2-7
v_gene: TRBV19

CDR3aa: CASSFPQGFQYF
CDR3nt: TGTGCCAGCAGCTTTCCGCAGGGCTTTCAGTACTTC
d_gene: .
abundance: .
j_gene: TRBJ2-4
v_gene: TRBV7-9

CDR3aa: CASSLTGGPRLAAYNEQFF
CDR3nt: TGTGCCAGCAGCCTAACAGGGGGCCCGCGACTAGCGGCCTACAATGAGCAGTTCTTC
d_gene: .
abundance: .
j_gene: TRBJ2-1
v_gene: TRBV11-2

CDR3aa: CASSEGQSSNQPQHF
CDR3nt: TGTGCCAGCAGTGAAGGGCAGAGTAGCAATCAGCCCCAGCATTTT
d_gene: .
abundance: few
j_gene: TRBJ1-5
v_gene: TRBV2

CDR3aa: CASRNRQGAFETQYF
CDR3nt: TGTGCCAGCAGGAACCGACAGGGGGCCTTTGAGACCCAGTACTTC
d_gene: TRBD1
abundance: few
j_gene: TRBJ2-5
v_gene: TRBV2

CDR3aa: CAISEGQGIGYGYTF
CDR3nt: TGTGCCATCAGTGAGGGACAGGGGATAGGTTATGGCTACACCTTC
d_gene: TRBD1
abundance: few
j_gene: TRBJ1-2
v_gene: TRBV10-3

CDR3aa: CASSLRWGARPYEQYF
CDR3nt: TGTGCCAGCAGTTTACGGTGGGGGGCCCGCCCCTACGAGCAGTACTTC
d_gene: .
abundance: few
j_gene: TRBJ2-7
v_gene: TRBV27

CDR3aa: CASSLLTGELFF
CDR3nt: TGCGCCAGCAGCTTGTTAACCGGGGAGCTGTTTTTT
d_gene: .
abundance: .
j_gene: TRBJ2-2
v_gene: TRBV5-1

CDR3aa: CATSRDKRGMAPQHF
CDR3nt: TGTGCCACCAGCAGAGACAAGAGGGGGATGGCGCCCCAGCATTTT
d_gene: .
abundance: .
j_gene: TRBJ1-5
v_gene: TRBV15

CDR3aa: CSVVRGTTYEQYF
CDR3nt: TGCAGCGTTGTGAGAGGGACAACCTACGAGCAGTACTTC
d_gene: .
abundance: .
j_gene: TRBJ2-7
v_gene: TRBV29-1

CDR3aa: CASSGVGGQPKNIQYF
CDR3nt: TGTGCCAGCAGCGGTGTAGGTGGACAGCCCAAAAACATTCAGTACTTC
d_gene: .
abundance: .
j_gene: TRBJ2-4
v_gene: TRBV5-6

CDR3aa: CASSLGVGEAFF
CDR3nt: TGTGCCAGCAGCTTGGGGGTCGGTGAAGCTTTCTTT
d_gene: .
abundance: few
j_gene: TRBJ1-1
v_gene: TRBV5-6

CDR3aa: CASSLGLGDSSYNEQFF
CDR3nt: TGTGCCAGCAGCTTAGGACTTGGGGATAGCTCCTACAATGAGCAGTTCTTC
d_gene: .
abundance: .
j_gene: TRBJ2-1
v_gene: TRBV7-9

CDR3aa: CASSLVGRDTYEQYF
CDR3nt: TGTGCCAGCAGCTTAGTGGGCCGGGACACTTACGAGCAGTACTTC
d_gene: .
abundance: few
j_gene: TRBJ2-7
v_gene: TRBV7-9